One sample yielded the 18 T cell receptor beta chains listed below, sequenced in a study of cytomegalovirus exposure and HLA in healthy donors. 13 Jbeta primers and 60 Vbeta primers were used for the PCR. Only in-frame clones appear in the TCRdb table, and some are missing; sequencing was by immunoSEQ multiplex PCR. The sample records 70,000 to 90,000 clones, about 72% being singletons. Sequencing used PBMCs. The origin of the receptors is a man aged 35 to 55 in good health and CMV-seropositive.

This rearrangement joins TRBV7-8 to TRBJ1-2, with D possibly TRBD1 on 5 matching bases. Germline V lookup: CDR1 SGHVS, CDR2 FQNEAQ. The V and J ends lost 5 bases and 7 bases respectively, with 17 bases between them. This CDR3 is 14 amino acids long. The CDR3 region has the DNA TGTGCCAGCAGCAATAGGACAAGCGCCCGTGGCTACACCTTC. This codes for CASSNRTSARGYTF.

This clone was detected once. J is TRBJ2-5 and V is TRBV6-6; 7 positions agree with TRBD1. J was trimmed by 2 bases and V by 2 bases; bases with no gene match: 8. The germline V gene has CDR1 MNHNY and CDR2 SVGAGI (reference sequence). The CDR3 is made up of 16 amino acids. CDR3 DNA: TGTGCCAGCAGTTACCACCAGGGGGAGACACAAGAGACCCAGTACTTC. Translated, it gives CASSYHQGETQETQYF.

DNA for the CDR3: TGTGCCAGCACCACGACAGGGCTCAATCAGCCCCAGCATTTT. The encoded protein is CASTTTGLNQPQHF. The rearrangement uses TRBV28 and TRBJ1-5; 7 nucleotides align to TRBD1. Trimming took 7 bases from V and 3 from J; bases not matched to a gene: 6. The CDR3 runs to 14 residues. The germline V gene has CDR1 MDHEN and CDR2 SYDVKM.

In this sample, this clone turned up a few times. The J gene is TRBJ2-2, the V gene TRBV7-2; 9 positions match TRBD2. The germline V gene encodes CDR1 SGHTA and CDR2 FQGNSA. The CDR3 spans 15 residues. J lost 7 bases, V lost 3 bases, and 6 bases had no gene match. The CDR3 sequence is CASSFGTSFGGELFF. For the CDR3, the DNA is TGTGCCAGCAGCTTCGGGACTAGCTTTGGCGGGGAGCTGTTTTTT.

A few counts support this clone. V is TRBV6-4 and J is TRBJ2-3, with 8 bases that match TRBD2. Germline CDR1 reads MRHNA; CDR2 reads SNTAGT. The CDR3 consists of 15 residues. Trimming at V came to 0 bases and at J to 1 base, leaving 0 bases not matched to a gene. The CDR3 reads CASSDSSGGTDTQYF. The DNA of the CDR3 is TGTGCCAGCAGTGACTCTAGCGGGGGCACAGATACGCAGTATTTT.

The V gene is TRBV28, the J gene TRBJ2-3; D may be TRBD2 (5 bases). The CDR3 spans 15 residues. V was shortened by 5 bases and J by 0 bases, with 12 bases between the two germline ends. The germline V gene encodes CDR1 MDHEN and CDR2 SYDVKM. The CDR3: CASSNGGPSTDTQYF. CDR3 nucleotides: TGTGCCAGCAGTAACGGAGGTCCTAGCACAGATACGCAGTATTTT. The full variable domain, in which reference TRBV28 and TRBJ2-3 provide the parts outside the CDR3, is DVKVTQSSRYLVKRTGEKVFLECVQDMDHENMFWYRQDPGLGLRLIYFSYDVKMKEKGDIPEGYSVSREKKERFSLILESASTNQTSMYLCASSNGGPSTDTQYFGPGTRLTVL.

The chain combines TRBV11-3 with TRBJ2-2, with D unclear. The CDR3 consists of 14 residues. Germline V gene data show CDR1 as SGHNT and CDR2 as YENEEA. V dropped 1 base and J dropped 4 bases, with 7 bases sitting between them. The CDR3: CASSLVTFTGELFF. The DNA of the CDR3 is TGTGCCAGCAGCTTAGTGACTTTCACCGGGGAGCTGTTTTTT.

The gene calls are TRBV10-1 and TRBJ1-5, with D tentatively TRBD1 (6 bases). Trimming pared 4 bases from V and 0 bases from J, leaving 13 bases between. This CDR3 spans 16 amino acids. Looked up from germline, CDR1 is WNHNN and CDR2 is SYGVQD (reference sequence). The CDR3 here is CASSGGRDNSNQPQHF. The CDR3 coding sequence is TGCGCCAGCAGTGGAGGCAGGGACAATAGCAATCAGCCCCAGCATTTT.

This chain links TRBV5-5 with TRBJ1-2, with a tentative D call TRBD1 (5 bases). There are 14 residues in the CDR3. The V gene's germline CDR1 is SGHKS and CDR2 YYEKEE (reference sequence). The V and J ends lost 0 bases and 2 bases respectively, with 8 bases between them. In nucleotides, the CDR3 is TGTGCCAGCAGCTTGGGCGGGGGAAACTATGGCTACACCTTC. Amino acids: CASSLGGGNYGYTF.

In this sample, this clone turned up a few times. Other DNA sequences from this sample encode an identical CDR3 as well. The rearrangement uses TRBV27 and TRBJ1-1; D remains ambiguous. Trimming took off 5 bases at V and 0 bases at J, with 7 bases between the two ends. Per germline, CDR1 MNHEY and CDR2 SMNVEV (reference sequence). The CDR3 runs to 13 residues. In DNA form, the CDR3 reads TGTGCCAGCAGTGAACTGATGAACACTGAAGCTTTCTTT. This translates into CASSELMNTEAFF.

This clone was detected a few times. This chain uses TRBV7-3 with TRBJ2-3; 7 bases agree with TRBD2. The V gene's germline CDR1 is SGHTA and CDR2 FQGTGA. V lost 5 bases, J lost 1 base, and 6 bases stayed unmatched. The length of the CDR3 is 15 residues. The CDR3 reads CASSQSGVGTDTQYF. DNA for the CDR3: TGTGCCAGCAGCCAAAGCGGGGTTGGCACAGATACGCAGTATTTT.

The V gene is TRBV28, the J gene TRBJ2-6, with D perhaps TRBD1 (6 bases). V was cut by 5 bases and J by 0 bases, with 11 bases left in between. CDR1 and CDR2 from the germline V gene are MDHEN and SYDVKM. The CDR3 length is 16 residues. Written as DNA, the CDR3 is TGTGCCAGCAGTGGGGGCCAGGGCTCTGGGGCCAACGTCCTGACTTTC. Translating gives CASSGGQGSGANVLTF.

This clone occurred a few times. Distinct nucleotide sequences in the sample also encode this CDR3. The chain couples TRBV4-3 to TRBJ1-1; D remains unclear. Looked up from germline, CDR1 is LGHNA and CDR2 is YSLEER. The CDR3 totals 14 residues. V lost 1 base and J 1 base, leaving 7 bases between the germline ends. CDR3 sequence (DNA): TGCGCCAGCAGCCAAGTAGGAGGGAACACTGAAGCTTTCTTT. It is translated as CASSQVGGNTEAFF.

This rearrangement joins TRBV5-1 to TRBJ2-1; TRBD2 might be the D (5 bases). Trimming took off 0 bases at V and 10 bases at J, with 5 bases between the two ends. This CDR3 region has 11 residues. Germline CDR1 is SGHRS and CDR2 is YFSETQ. The CDR3 is CASSLVAEQFF. The CDR3 DNA follows: TGCGCCAGCAGCTTGGTAGCGGAGCAGTTCTTC.

The gene calls are TRBV4-2 and TRBJ2-2, with D uncertain. V lost 1 base and J 5 bases, leaving 20 bases between the germline ends. The CDR3 covers 18 residues. CDR1 and CDR2 from the germline V gene are LGHNA and YNFKEQ. The CDR3 is CASSQVAGLPIVTGELFF. Here the CDR3 DNA reads TGTGCCAGCAGCCAAGTGGCAGGTCTCCCCATTGTAACCGGGGAGCTGTTTTTT.

This sequence joins TRBV15 and TRBJ2-2, with TRBD2 identical over 7 bases. This CDR3 comprises 12 residues. Per germline, CDR1 LNHNV and CDR2 YYDKDF (reference sequence). V gave up 8 bases and J gave up 4 bases; unmatched junction bases: 1. The CDR3 region is CATERGTGELFF. The CDR3 coding sequence is TGTGCCACCGAGCGGGGCACCGGGGAGCTGTTTTTT.

CDR3 bases: TGTGCCAGCAGTGATCGGTCGGTCTATGGCTACACCTTC. This codes for CASSDRSVYGYTF. The genes are TRBV6-1 and TRBJ1-2; D remains ambiguous. V lost 3 bases to trimming and J lost 4 bases, with 9 bases between them. The CDR3 covers 13 residues. Germline values: CDR1 MNHNS, CDR2 SASEGT.

The rearrangement uses TRBV7-8 and TRBJ1-3; 12 bases are a match to TRBD1. The CDR3 sequence is 17 residues long. Germline V CDR1 and CDR2: SGHVS, FQNEAQ. J was trimmed by 6 bases and V by 1 base; bases with no gene match: 7. The CDR3 DNA is TGTGCCAGCAGCTTAGGGGGACAGGGGGCTTGGGAAAACACCATATATTTT. As protein: CASSLGGQGAWENTIYF.